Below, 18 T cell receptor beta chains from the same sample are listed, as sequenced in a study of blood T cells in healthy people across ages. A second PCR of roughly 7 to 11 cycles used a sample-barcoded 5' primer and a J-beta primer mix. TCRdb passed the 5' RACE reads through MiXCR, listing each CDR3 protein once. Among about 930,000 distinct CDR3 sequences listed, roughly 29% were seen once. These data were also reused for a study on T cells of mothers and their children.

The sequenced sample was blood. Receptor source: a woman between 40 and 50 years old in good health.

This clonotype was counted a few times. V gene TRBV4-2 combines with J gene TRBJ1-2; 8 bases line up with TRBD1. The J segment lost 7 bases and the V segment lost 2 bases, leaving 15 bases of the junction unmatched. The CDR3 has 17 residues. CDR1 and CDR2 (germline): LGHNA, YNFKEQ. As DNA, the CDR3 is TGTGCCAGCAGCCAACCGGGACAGGCGACGCCCGGCGGTGGCTACACCTTC. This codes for CASSQPGQATPGGGYTF.

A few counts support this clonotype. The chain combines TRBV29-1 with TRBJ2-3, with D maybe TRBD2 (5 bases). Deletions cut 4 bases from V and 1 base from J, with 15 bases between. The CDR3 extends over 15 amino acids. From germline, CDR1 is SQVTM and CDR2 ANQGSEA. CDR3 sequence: CSVGRAVSGTDTQYF. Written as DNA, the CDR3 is TGCAGCGTTGGGCGAGCGGTTTCTGGCACAGATACGCAGTATTTT.

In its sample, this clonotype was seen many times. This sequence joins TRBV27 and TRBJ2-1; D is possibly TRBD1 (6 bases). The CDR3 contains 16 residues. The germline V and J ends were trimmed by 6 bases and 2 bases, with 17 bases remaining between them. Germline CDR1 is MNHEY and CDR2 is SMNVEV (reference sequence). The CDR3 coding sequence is TGTGCCAGCAGCCAATTACAGGGTCGTGCCTACAATGAGCAGTTCTTC. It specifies CASSQLQGRAYNEQFF.

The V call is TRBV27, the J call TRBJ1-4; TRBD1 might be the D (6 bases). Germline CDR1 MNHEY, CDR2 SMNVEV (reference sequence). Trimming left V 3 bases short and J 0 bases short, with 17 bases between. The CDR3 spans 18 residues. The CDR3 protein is CASSLRGNRAATNEKLFF. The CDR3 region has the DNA TGTGCCAGCAGTTTGAGGGGGAACAGGGCTGCAACTAATGAAAAACTGTTTTTT.

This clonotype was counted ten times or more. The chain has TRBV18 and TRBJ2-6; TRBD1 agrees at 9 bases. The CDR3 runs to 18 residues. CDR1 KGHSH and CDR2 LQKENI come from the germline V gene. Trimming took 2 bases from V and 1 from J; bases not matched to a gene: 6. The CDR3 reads CASSPWTGEASGANVLTF. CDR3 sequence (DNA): TGTGCCAGCTCACCATGGACAGGGGAGGCTTCTGGGGCCAACGTCCTGACTTTC.

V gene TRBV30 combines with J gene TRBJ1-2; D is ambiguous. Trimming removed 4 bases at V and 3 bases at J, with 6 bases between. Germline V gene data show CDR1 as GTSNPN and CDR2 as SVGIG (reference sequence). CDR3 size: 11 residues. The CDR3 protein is CAWTSHYGYTF. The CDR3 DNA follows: TGTGCCTGGACCTCTCACTATGGCTACACCTTC.

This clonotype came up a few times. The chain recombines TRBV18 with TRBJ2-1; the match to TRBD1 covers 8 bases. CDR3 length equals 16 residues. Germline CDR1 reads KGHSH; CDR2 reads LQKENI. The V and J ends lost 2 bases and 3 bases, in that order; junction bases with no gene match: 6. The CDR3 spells CASSPAGQAFYNEQFF. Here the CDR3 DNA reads TGTGCCAGCTCACCAGCGGGACAGGCCTTCTACAATGAGCAGTTCTTC.

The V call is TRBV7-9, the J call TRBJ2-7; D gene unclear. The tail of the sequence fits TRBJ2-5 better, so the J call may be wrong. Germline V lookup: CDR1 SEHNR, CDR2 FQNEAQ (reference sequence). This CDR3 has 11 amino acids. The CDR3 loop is CATSGMETQYF. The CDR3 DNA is TGTGCCACCTCCGGTATGGAGACCCAGTACTTC.

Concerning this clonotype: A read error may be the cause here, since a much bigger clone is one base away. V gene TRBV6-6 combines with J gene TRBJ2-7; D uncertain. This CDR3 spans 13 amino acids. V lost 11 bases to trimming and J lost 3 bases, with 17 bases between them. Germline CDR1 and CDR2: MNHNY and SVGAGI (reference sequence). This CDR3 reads CAACPGTGYEQYF. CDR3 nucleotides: TGTGCCGCCTGCCCCGGAACTGGCTACGAGCAGTACTTC.

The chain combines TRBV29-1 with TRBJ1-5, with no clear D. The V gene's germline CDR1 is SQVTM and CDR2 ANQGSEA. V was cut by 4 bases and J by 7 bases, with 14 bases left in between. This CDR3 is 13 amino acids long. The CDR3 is CSVVEGFSQPQHF. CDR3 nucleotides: TGCAGCGTTGTAGAAGGGTTTAGCCAGCCCCAGCATTTT.

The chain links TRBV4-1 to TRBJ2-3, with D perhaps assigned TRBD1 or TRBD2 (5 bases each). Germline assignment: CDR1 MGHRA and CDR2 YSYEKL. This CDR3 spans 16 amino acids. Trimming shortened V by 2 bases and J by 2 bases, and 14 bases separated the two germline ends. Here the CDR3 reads CASSQLGQRLTDTQYF. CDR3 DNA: TGCGCCAGCAGCCAACTGGGGCAGCGGCTCACAGATACGCAGTATTTT.

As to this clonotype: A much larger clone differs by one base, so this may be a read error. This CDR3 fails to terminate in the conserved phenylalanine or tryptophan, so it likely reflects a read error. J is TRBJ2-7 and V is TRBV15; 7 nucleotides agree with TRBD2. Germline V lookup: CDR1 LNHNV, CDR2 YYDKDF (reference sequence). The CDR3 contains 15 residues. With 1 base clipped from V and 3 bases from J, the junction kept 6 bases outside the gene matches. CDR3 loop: CATSRAGGPNYEQYL. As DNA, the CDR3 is TGTGCCACCAGCAGAGCGGGGGGACCGAACTACGAGCAGTACTTA.

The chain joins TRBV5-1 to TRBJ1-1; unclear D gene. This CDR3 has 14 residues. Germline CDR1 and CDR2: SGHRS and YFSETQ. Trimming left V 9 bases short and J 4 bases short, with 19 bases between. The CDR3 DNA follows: TGCGCCACCCAAGAAGGGCCGATTACCACTGAAGCTTTCTTT. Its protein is CATQEGPITTEAFF.

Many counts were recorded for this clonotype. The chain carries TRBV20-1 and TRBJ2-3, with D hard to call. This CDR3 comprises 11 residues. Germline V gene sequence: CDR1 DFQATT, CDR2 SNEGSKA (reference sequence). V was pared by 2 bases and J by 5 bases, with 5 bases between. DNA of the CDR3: TGCAGTGCTAGATTGGTAGATACGCAGTATTTT. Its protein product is CSARLVDTQYF.

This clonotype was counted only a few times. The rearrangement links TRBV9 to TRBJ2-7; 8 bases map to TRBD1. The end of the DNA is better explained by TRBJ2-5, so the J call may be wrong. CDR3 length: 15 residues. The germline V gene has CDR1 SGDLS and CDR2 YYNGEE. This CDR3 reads CASSPRGQGLETQYF. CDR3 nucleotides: TGTGCCAGCAGCCCCCGCGGACAGGGATTGGAGACCCAGTACTTC.

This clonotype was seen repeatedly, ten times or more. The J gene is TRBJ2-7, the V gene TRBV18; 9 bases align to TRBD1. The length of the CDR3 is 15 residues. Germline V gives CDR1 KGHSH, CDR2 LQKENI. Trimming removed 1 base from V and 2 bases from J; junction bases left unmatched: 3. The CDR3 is CASSPQGTGPYEQYF. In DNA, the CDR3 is TGTGCCAGCTCACCACAAGGGACAGGGCCCTACGAGCAGTACTTC.

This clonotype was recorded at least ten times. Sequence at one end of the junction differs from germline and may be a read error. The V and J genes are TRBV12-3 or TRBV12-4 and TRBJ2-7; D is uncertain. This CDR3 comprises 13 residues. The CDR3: CASTYGLGSEQYF. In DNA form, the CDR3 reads TGCGCCAGCACCTACGGTCTCGGTTCCGAGCAGTACTTC.

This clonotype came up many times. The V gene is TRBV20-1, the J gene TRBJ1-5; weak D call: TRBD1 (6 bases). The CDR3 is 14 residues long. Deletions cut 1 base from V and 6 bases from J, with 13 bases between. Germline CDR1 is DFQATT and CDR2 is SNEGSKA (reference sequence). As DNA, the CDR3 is TGCAGTGCTAGAGGGGGCAGGGGTGGTCAGCCCCAGCATTTT. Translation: CSARGGRGGQPQHF.